These T cell receptor beta chains were read from a single sample in a study of early T cells in non-severe SARS-CoV-2 infection. TCRdb fed the 5' RACE reads into MiXCR, producing one record per CDR3 protein. This sample has 65,000 to 80,000 distinct CDR3 sequences, with 13% found just once. The specimen was whole blood. The receptors were sampled from an adult who was a healthcare worker with PCR-confirmed SARS-CoV-2 infection or an uninfected control (not recorded which). CDR3s include the opening cysteine and the closing phenylalanine or tryptophan. Fields, in order: V gene, D gene, J gene, clone size, CDR3 protein, CDR3 DNA. The D gene is left open where the match is weak. Some rows mark clone size as missing; the rest say once, few, many or name a class of expanded clone.

v_gene: TRBV19
d_gene: -
j_gene: TRBJ2-2
abundance: few
CDR3aa: CASSLFPPGPGELFF
CDR3nt: TGTGCCAGTAGTCTATTTCCCCCCGGACCTGGGGAGCTGTTTTTT

v_gene: TRBV7-9
d_gene: TRBD2
j_gene: TRBJ2-5
abundance: many
CDR3aa: CASSLAGVSRETQYF
CDR3nt: TGTGCCAGCAGCTTGGCGGGAGTAAGCCGAGAGACCCAGTACTTC

v_gene: TRBV6-1
d_gene: TRBD1
j_gene: TRBJ2-7
abundance: -
CDR3aa: CASSVDRGNYEQYF
CDR3nt: TGTGCCAGCAGTGTCGACAGGGGAAACTACGAGCAGTACTTC

v_gene: TRBV3-1
d_gene: -
j_gene: TRBJ2-5
abundance: few
CDR3aa: CASSQATRGETQYF
CDR3nt: TGTGCCAGCAGCCAAGCAACTCGGGGAGAGACCCAGTACTTC

v_gene: TRBV7-9
d_gene: TRBD2
j_gene: TRBJ2-6
abundance: few
CDR3aa: CASSLAPSGLSGANVLTF
CDR3nt: TGTGCCAGCAGCTTAGCGCCTAGCGGTCTCTCTGGGGCCAACGTCCTGACTTTC

v_gene: TRBV29-1
d_gene: -
j_gene: TRBJ2-1
abundance: -
CDR3aa: CSVVNNEQFF
CDR3nt: TGCAGCGTTGTAAACAATGAGCAGTTCTTC

v_gene: TRBV5-4
d_gene: -
j_gene: TRBJ1-4
abundance: -
CDR3aa: CASSLAQGRLTNEKLFF
CDR3nt: TGTGCCAGCAGCTTGGCCCAGGGCAGGTTAACTAATGAAAAACTGTTTTTT

v_gene: TRBV10-3
d_gene: -
j_gene: TRBJ2-1
abundance: many
CDR3aa: CAISGLSDNEQFF
CDR3nt: TGTGCCATCTCAGGGCTATCCGACAATGAGCAGTTCTTC

v_gene: TRBV11-2
d_gene: TRBD1
j_gene: TRBJ2-3
abundance: many
CDR3aa: CASSKKGQVGTDTQYF
CDR3nt: TGTGCCAGCAGCAAAAAGGGACAGGTCGGCACAGATACGCAGTATTTT

v_gene: TRBV9
d_gene: -
j_gene: TRBJ2-1
abundance: many
CDR3aa: CASSEGGDAYNEQFF
CDR3nt: TGTGCCAGCAGCGAGGGGGGAGACGCTTACAATGAGCAGTTCTTC

v_gene: TRBV29-1
d_gene: -
j_gene: TRBJ1-1
abundance: -
CDR3aa: CSVGSGDTEAFF
CDR3nt: TGCAGCGTTGGGTCGGGGGACACTGAAGCTTTCTTT

v_gene: TRBV12-3/TRBV12-4
d_gene: -
j_gene: TRBJ2-3
abundance: many
CDR3aa: CASSPVGTESTDTQYF
CDR3nt: TGTGCCAGCAGTCCCGTGGGGACCGAGAGCACAGATACGCAGTATTTT

v_gene: TRBV3-1
d_gene: -
j_gene: TRBJ2-1
abundance: -
CDR3aa: CASSQNYLKGGEQFF
CDR3nt: TGTGCCAGCAGCCAAAACTACCTAAAGGGGGGTGAGCAGTTCTTC

v_gene: TRBV19
d_gene: -
j_gene: TRBJ2-3
abundance: -
CDR3aa: CASSPQVTSTDTQYF
CDR3nt: TGTGCCAGTAGTCCACAGGTCACCTCCACAGATACGCAGTATTTT

v_gene: TRBV5-1
d_gene: -
j_gene: TRBJ1-6
abundance: once
CDR3aa: CASSLRQDSPLHF
CDR3nt: TGCGCCAGCAGCTTGCGTCAGGATTCACCCCTCCACTTT

v_gene: TRBV10-3
d_gene: -
j_gene: TRBJ2-1
abundance: -
CDR3aa: CAISGGPDEQFF
CDR3nt: TGTGCCATCAGTGGAGGGCCCGATGAGCAGTTCTTC

v_gene: TRBV6-1
d_gene: -
j_gene: TRBJ2-2
abundance: few
CDR3aa: CASSEARRAAGELFF
CDR3nt: TGTGCCAGCAGTGAAGCGCGCAGGGCAGCCGGGGAGCTGTTTTTT

v_gene: TRBV5-4
d_gene: TRBD1
j_gene: TRBJ2-2
abundance: many
CDR3aa: CASSLGDRGHTGELFF
CDR3nt: TGTGCCAGCAGCTTGGGGGACAGGGGGCACACCGGGGAGCTGTTTTTT

v_gene: TRBV6-2/TRBV6-3
d_gene: -
j_gene: TRBJ1-1
abundance: few
CDR3aa: CASSYEISTEAFF
CDR3nt: TGTGCCAGCAGTTACGAAATATCAACTGAAGCTTTCTTT

v_gene: TRBV6-6
d_gene: -
j_gene: TRBJ1-4
abundance: many
CDR3aa: CASREGYEKLFF
CDR3nt: TGTGCCAGCAGGGAGGGTTATGAAAAACTGTTTTTT

v_gene: TRBV3-1
d_gene: TRBD1
j_gene: TRBJ1-4
abundance: -
CDR3aa: CASSQDYPPTGEENEKLFF
CDR3nt: TGTGCCAGCAGCCAAGACTATCCCCCCACAGGGGAGGAAAATGAAAAACTGTTTTTT

v_gene: TRBV12-5
d_gene: -
j_gene: TRBJ2-1
abundance: -
CDR3aa: CASGAGAMIFF
CDR3nt: TGTGCTAGTGGTGCGGGGGCAATGATATTCTTC

v_gene: TRBV3-1
d_gene: TRBD1
j_gene: TRBJ2-7
abundance: many
CDR3aa: CASSPLGQGDEQYF
CDR3nt: TGTGCCAGCAGCCCCTTGGGACAGGGGGACGAGCAGTACTTC

v_gene: TRBV11-2
d_gene: -
j_gene: TRBJ2-2
abundance: -
CDR3aa: CASSLRTAFYTGELFF
CDR3nt: TGTGCCAGCAGCTTAAGGACGGCATTCTACACCGGGGAGCTGTTTTTT

v_gene: TRBV10-3
d_gene: TRBD1
j_gene: TRBJ1-5
abundance: -
CDR3aa: CAISETGQDWSPQHF
CDR3nt: TGTGCCATCAGTGAGACGGGACAGGATTGGTCGCCCCAGCATTTT

v_gene: TRBV29-1
d_gene: -
j_gene: TRBJ1-2
abundance: few
CDR3aa: CSVEDGYTF
CDR3nt: TGCAGCGTTGAAGACGGCTACACCTTC

v_gene: TRBV10-2
d_gene: -
j_gene: TRBJ1-3
abundance: many
CDR3aa: CASSERTARSGNTIYF
CDR3nt: TGCGCCAGCAGTGAAAGGACGGCCCGCTCTGGAAACACCATATATTTT

v_gene: TRBV20-1
d_gene: -
j_gene: TRBJ1-1
abundance: few
CDR3aa: CSARDRREAFF
CDR3nt: TGCAGTGCTAGAGATCGCAGGGAGGCTTTCTTT

v_gene: TRBV20-1
d_gene: TRBD1
j_gene: TRBJ2-3
abundance: -
CDR3aa: CSADWDREADTQYF
CDR3nt: TGCAGTGCTGACTGGGACAGGGAGGCAGATACGCAGTATTTT